This T cell receptor (beta chain) was sequenced for a study of identical twins. The CDR3 loop spans 14 amino acids. Losses at the gene ends were 5 bases for V and 9 bases for J; bases not matched to a gene: 13. Germline lookup yields CDR1 MNHNS and CDR2 SASEGT. This clonotype has just a few counts. What it binds is unknown. One entry per CDR3 protein, called by TCRdb with MiXCR from the 5' RACE reads. The sample includes under 350,000 distinct CDR3 sequences, roughly 9.8% of them seen just once. Study findings and constraints: Findings came from cross-sectional statistics, without long-term follow-up of donors.

These data also formed part of another study, on yellow fever vaccine responses in identical twins.

Sequencing input: CD8+ T cells sorted from blood. The TCR sequence derives from a woman aged 18-29 years in good health. The V and J genes are TRBV6-1 and TRBJ2-7; 7 bases agree with TRBD2. DNA of the CDR3: TGTGCCAGCAGTCAGGATTCGACTAGCTTGGGGCAGTACTTC. Translation: CASSQDSTSLGQYF.